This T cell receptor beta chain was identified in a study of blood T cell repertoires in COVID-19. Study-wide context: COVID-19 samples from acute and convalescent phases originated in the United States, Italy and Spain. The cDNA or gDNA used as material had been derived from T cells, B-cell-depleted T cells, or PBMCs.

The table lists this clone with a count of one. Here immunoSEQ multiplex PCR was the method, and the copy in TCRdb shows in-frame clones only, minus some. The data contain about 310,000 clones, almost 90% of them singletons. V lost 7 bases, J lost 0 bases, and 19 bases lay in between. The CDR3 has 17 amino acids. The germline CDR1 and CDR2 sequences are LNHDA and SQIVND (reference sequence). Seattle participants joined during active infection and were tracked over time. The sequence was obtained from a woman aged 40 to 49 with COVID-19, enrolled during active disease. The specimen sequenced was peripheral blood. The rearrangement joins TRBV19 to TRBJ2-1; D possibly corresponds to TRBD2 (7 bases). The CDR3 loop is CASTLRGGISSYNEQFF. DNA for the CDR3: TGTGCCAGTACTCTTAGGGGGGGGATCTCCTCCTACAATGAGCAGTTCTTC.